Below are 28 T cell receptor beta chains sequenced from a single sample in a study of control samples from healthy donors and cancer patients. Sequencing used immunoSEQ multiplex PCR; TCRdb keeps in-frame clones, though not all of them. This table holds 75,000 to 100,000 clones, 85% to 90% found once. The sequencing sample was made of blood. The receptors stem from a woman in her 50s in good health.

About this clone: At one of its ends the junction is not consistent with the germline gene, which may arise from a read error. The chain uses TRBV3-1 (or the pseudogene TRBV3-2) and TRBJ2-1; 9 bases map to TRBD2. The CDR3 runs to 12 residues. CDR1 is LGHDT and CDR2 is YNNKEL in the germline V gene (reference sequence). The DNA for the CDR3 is TGCTCCCCGGGACTAGCCCCCAATGAGCAGTTCTTC. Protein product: CSPGLAPNEQFF.

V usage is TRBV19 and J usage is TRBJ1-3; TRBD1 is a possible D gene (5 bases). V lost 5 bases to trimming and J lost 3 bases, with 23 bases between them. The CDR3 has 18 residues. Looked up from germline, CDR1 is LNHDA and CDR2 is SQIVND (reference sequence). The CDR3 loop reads CASSLKPGPRSGGNTIYF. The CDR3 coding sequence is TGTGCCAGTAGTCTCAAACCGGGACCCCGGTCTGGTGGAAACACCATATATTTT.

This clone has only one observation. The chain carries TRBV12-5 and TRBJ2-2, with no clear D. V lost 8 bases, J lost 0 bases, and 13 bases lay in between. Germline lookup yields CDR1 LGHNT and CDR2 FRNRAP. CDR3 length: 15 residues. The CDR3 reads CASLRGASNTGELFF. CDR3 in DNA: TGTGCTAGTTTGCGCGGAGCGTCGAACACCGGGGAGCTGTTTTTT. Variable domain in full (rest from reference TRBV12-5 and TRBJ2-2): DARVTQTPRHKVTEMGQEVTMRCQPILGHNTVFWYRQTMMQGLELLAYFRNRAPLDDSGMPKDRFSAEMPDATLATLKIQPSEPRDSAVYFCASLRGASNTGELFFGEGSRLTVL.

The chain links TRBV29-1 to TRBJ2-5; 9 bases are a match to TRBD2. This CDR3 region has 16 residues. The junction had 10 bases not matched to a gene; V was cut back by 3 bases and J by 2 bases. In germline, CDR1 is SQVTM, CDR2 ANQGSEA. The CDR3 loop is CSVDGSGGGLQETQYF. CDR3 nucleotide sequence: TGCAGCGTTGATGGTAGCGGGGGTGGGTTACAAGAGACCCAGTACTTC.

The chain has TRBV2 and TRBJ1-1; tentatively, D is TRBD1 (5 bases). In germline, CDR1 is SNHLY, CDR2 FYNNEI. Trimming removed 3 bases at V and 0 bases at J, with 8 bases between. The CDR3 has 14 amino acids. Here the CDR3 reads CASSDRDLNTEAFF. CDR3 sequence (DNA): TGTGCCAGCAGTGACAGGGATTTGAACACTGAAGCTTTCTTT.

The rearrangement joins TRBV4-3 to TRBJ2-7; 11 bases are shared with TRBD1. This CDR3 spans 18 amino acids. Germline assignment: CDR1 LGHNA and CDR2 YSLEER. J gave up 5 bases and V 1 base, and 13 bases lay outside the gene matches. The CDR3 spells CASSQVRFGTGGVHEQYF. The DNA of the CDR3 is TGCGCCAGCAGCCAAGTACGCTTCGGGACAGGGGGTGTCCACGAGCAGTACTTC.

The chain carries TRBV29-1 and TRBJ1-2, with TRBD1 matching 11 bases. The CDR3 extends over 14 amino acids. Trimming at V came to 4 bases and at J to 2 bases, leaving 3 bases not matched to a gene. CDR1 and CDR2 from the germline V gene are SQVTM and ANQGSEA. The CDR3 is CSVAGDRGNYGYTF. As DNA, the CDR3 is TGCAGCGTTGCGGGGGACAGGGGGAACTATGGCTACACCTTC.

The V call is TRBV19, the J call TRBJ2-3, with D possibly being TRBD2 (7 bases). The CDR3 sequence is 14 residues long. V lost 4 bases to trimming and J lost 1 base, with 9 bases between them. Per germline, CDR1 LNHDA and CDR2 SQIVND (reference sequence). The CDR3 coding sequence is TGTGCCAGTAGTAGAGGGGGGGGCACAGATACGCAGTATTTT. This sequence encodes CASSRGGGTDTQYF. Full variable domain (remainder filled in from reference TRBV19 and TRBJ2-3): DGGITQSPKYLFRKEGQNVTLSCEQNLNHDAMYWYRQDPGQGLRLIYYSQIVNDFQKGDIAEGYSVSREKKESFPLTVTSAQKNPTAFYLCASSRGGGTDTQYFGPGTRLTVL.

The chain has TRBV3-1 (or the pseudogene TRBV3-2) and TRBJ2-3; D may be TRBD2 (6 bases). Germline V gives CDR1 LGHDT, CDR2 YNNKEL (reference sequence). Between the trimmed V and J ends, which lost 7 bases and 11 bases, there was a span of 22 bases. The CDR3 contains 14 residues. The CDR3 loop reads CASIVRGTGQGQYF. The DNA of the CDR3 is TGTGCCAGCATCGTCCGAGGGACTGGACAAGGGCAGTATTTT.

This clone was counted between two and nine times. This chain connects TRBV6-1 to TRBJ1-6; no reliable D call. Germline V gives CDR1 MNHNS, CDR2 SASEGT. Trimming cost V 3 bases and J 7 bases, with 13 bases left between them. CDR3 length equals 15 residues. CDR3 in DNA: TGTGCCAGCAGTGAGGAGGCAGGCTGGAATTCACCCCTCCACTTT. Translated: CASSEEAGWNSPLHF.

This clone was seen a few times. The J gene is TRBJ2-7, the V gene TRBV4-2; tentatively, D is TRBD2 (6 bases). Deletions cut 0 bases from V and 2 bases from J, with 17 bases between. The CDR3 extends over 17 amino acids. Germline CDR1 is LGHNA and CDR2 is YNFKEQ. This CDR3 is CASSQEGRDSGAYEQYF. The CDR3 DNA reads TGTGCCAGCAGCCAAGAGGGTCGCGATAGCGGAGCCTACGAGCAGTACTTC.

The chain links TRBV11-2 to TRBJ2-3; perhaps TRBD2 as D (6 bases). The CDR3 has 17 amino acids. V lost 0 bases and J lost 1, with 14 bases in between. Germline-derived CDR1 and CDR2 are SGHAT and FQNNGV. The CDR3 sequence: CASSLELGGSRTDTQYF. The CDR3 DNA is TGTGCCAGCAGCTTAGAATTAGGAGGGAGCCGCACAGATACGCAGTATTTT.

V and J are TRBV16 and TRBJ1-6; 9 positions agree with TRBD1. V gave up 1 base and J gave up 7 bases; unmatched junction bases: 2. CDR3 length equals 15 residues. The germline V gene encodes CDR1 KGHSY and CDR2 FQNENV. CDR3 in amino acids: CASSQWTGANSPLHF. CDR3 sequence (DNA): TGTGCCAGCAGCCAATGGACAGGGGCGAATTCACCCCTCCACTTT.

CDR3 protein: CASSGGGAGYEQYF. CDR3 bases: TGTGCCAGCAGCGGCGGGGGGGCAGGTTACGAGCAGTACTTC. This chain connects TRBV9 to TRBJ2-7; 9 nucleotides match TRBD2. There are 14 residues in the CDR3. Unmatched junction bases numbered 5, after V lost 3 bases and J lost 4 bases. CDR1 is SGDLS and CDR2 is YYNGEE in the germline V gene.

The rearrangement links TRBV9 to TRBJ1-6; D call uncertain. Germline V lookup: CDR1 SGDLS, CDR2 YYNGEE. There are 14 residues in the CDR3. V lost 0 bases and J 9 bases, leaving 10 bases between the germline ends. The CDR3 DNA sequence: TGTGCCAGCAGCGTAGACAAAGTCGTTTCACCCCTCCACTTT. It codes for CASSVDKVVSPLHF. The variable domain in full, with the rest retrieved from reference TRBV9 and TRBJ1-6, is DSGVTQTPKHLITATGQRVTLRCSPRSGDLSVYWYQQSLDQGLQFLIQYYNGEERAKGNILERFSAQQFPDLHSELNLSSLELGDSALYFCASSVDKVVSPLHFGNGTRLTVT.

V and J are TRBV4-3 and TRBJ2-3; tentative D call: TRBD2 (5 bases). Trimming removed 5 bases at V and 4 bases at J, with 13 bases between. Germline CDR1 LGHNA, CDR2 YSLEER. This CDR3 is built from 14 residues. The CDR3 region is CASSARYGADTQYF. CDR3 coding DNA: TGCGCCAGCAGCGCAAGGTACGGGGCAGATACGCAGTATTTT.

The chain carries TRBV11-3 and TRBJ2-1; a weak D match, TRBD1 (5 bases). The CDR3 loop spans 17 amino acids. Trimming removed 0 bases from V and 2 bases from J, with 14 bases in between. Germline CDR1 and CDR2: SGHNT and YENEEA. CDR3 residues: CASSLDRVGRPYNEQFF. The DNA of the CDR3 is TGTGCCAGCAGCTTAGACCGCGTGGGGCGGCCCTACAATGAGCAGTTCTTC.

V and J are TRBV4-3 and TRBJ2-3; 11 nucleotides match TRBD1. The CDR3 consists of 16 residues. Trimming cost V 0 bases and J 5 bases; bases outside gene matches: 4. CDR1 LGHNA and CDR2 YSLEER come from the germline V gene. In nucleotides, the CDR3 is TGCGCCAGCAGCCAAGAGGACAGGGGGCCGGGAGATACGCAGTATTTT. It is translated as CASSQEDRGPGDTQYF.

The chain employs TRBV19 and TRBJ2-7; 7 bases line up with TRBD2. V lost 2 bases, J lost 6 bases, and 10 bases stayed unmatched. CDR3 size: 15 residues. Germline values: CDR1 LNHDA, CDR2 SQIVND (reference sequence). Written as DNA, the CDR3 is TGTGCCAGTAGTATATCCCTCACTAGCGAGCGCGAGCAGTACTTC. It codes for CASSISLTSEREQYF.

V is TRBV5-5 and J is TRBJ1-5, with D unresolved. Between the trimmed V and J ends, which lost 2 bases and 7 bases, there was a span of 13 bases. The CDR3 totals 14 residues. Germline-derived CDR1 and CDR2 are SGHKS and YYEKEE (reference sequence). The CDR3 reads CASSFETEGQPQHF. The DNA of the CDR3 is TGTGCCAGCAGCTTCGAAACAGAAGGCCAGCCCCAGCATTTT.

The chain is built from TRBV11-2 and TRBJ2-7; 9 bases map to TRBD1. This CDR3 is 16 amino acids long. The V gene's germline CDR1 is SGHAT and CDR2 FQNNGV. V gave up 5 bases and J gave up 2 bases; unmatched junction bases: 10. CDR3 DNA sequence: TGTGCCAGCAGCGACCACAGGGGGCGTTTCACCTACGAGCAGTACTTC. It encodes CASSDHRGRFTYEQYF.

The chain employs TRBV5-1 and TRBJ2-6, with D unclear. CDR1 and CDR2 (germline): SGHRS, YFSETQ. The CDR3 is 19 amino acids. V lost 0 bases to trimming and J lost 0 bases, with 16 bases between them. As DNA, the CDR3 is TGCGCCAGCAGCTTGGCGGGTAGAGGACCTCGCTCTGGGGCCAACGTCCTGACTTTC. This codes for CASSLAGRGPRSGANVLTF.

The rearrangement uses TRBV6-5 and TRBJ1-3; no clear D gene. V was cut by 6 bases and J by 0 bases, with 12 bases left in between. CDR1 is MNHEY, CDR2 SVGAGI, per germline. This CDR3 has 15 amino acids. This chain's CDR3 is CASSPVHLSGNTIYF. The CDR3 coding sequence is TGTGCCAGCAGCCCAGTTCACCTCTCTGGAAACACCATATATTTT.

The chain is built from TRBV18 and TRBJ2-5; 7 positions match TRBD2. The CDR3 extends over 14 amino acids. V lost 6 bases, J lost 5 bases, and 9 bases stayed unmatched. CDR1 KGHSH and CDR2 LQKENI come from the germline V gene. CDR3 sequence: CASSQTTSSETQYF. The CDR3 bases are TGTGCCAGCTCCCAAACGACTAGCTCGGAGACCCAGTACTTC.

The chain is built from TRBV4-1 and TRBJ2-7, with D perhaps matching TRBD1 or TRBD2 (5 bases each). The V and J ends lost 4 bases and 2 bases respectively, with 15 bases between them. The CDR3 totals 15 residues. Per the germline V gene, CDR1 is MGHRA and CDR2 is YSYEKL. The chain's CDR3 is CASSLDRDGAYEQYF. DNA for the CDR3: TGCGCCAGCAGCCTAGACCGGGACGGAGCCTACGAGCAGTACTTC.

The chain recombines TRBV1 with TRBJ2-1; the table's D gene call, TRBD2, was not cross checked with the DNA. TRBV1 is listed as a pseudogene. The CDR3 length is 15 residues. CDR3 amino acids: CTSSHRTSGDNEQFF. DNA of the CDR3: TGCACCAGCAGCCACCGGACTAGCGGGGACAATGAGCAGTTCTTC.

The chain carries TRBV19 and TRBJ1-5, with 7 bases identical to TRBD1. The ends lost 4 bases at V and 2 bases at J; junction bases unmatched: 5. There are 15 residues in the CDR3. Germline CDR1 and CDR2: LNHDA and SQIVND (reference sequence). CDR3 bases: TGTGCCAGTAGTAGACAGGGCTCCCGCAATCAGCCCCAGCATTTT. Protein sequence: CASSRQGSRNQPQHF.

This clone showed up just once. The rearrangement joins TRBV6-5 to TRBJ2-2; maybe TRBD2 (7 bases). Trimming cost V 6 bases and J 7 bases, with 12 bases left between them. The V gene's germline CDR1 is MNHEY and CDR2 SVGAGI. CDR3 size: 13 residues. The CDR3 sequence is CASREGGNGELFF. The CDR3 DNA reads TGTGCCAGCAGGGAGGGGGGGAACGGGGAGCTGTTTTTT.